The clone carrying this TCR beta chain was recorded at least ten times. This entry comes from a study of blood T cells in healthy people across ages. Germline CDR1 SGHTA, CDR2 FQGNSA. V shed 5 bases and J 1 base; nucleotides not matched to a gene: 10. The CDR3 sequence is 16 residues long. Next came a second PCR, run for about 6 to 11 cycles, which used a sample-barcoded 5' primer along with a J-beta primer mix. TCRdb called the 5' RACE reads again in MiXCR, with one record for every CDR3 protein. The data show about 670,000 distinct CDR3 sequences, around 38% seen once. The clonotype was recovered from a man older than 75 in good health. The rearrangement joins TRBV7-2 to TRBJ2-5; TRBD2 matches at 7 bases. Material for sequencing was blood. The chain's CDR3 is CASSTRLLAVQETQYF. The CDR3 nucleotides read TGTGCCAGCAGCACACGGCTCCTAGCGGTCCAAGAGACCCAGTACTTC.